A single sample is the source of the 15 T cell receptor beta chains below, sequenced in a study of blood T cell repertoires in COVID-19. The table came from immunoSEQ multiplex PCR; TCRdb's copy has only in-frame clones and leaves some out. The sample has 200,000 to 250,000 clones; roughly 87% are singletons. Sequenced sample: PBMCs or T cells enriched from blood (not recorded which). Receptor source: a man aged 25 to 45 who had recovered from COVID-19.

In this sample, this clone turned up once. This chain links TRBV19 with TRBJ1-6; D gene uncertain. Germline CDR1 reads LNHDA; CDR2 reads SQIVND (reference sequence). The V end lost 4 bases, the J end lost 3 bases, and 19 bases lay between the germline ends. The length of the CDR3 is 18 residues. CDR3 DNA: TGTGCCAGTAGTACCCGCGCACCTACCGGGTTCTATAATTCACCCCTCCACTTT. The encoded protein is CASSTRAPTGFYNSPLHF.

The CDR3 DNA sequence: TGCGCCAGCAGCCCGAACCTAGCGATCGGCGAGCAGTACTTC. This sequence encodes CASSPNLAIGEQYF. The chain employs TRBV5-1 and TRBJ2-7; D may be TRBD2 (6 bases). The CDR3 totals 14 residues. Germline loops: CDR1 SGHRS, CDR2 YFSETQ. Between the trimmed V and J ends, which lost 4 bases and 6 bases, there was a span of 17 bases. Full variable domain (outside the CDR3, taken from reference TRBV5-1 and TRBJ2-7): KAGVTQTPRYLIKTRGQQVTLSCSPISGHRSVSWYQQTPGQGLQFLFEYFSETQRNKGNFPGRFSGRQFSNSRSEMNVSTLELGDSALYLCASSPNLAIGEQYFGPGTRLTVT.

The table lists this clone with a count of one. V is TRBV5-6 and J is TRBJ1-5, with a weak D call TRBD1 (5 bases). The CDR3 consists of 16 residues. Germline values: CDR1 SGHDT, CDR2 YYEEEE. The germline V and J ends were trimmed by 1 base and 2 bases, with 13 bases remaining between them. Here the CDR3 reads CASSLRGGIGNQPQHF. The CDR3, as DNA: TGTGCCAGCAGCTTGCGCGGGGGGATCGGCAATCAGCCCCAGCATTTT.

The chain joins TRBV5-1 to TRBJ1-1, with a weak D call TRBD1 (5 bases). Trimming left V 5 bases short and J 5 bases short, with 31 bases between. CDR3 length: 19 residues. Germline V gene lookup returns CDR1 SGHRS and CDR2 YFSETQ. CDR3 sequence (DNA): TGCGCCAGCAGGTTGTTACCTTTCGTACAGGAACCCAGAGGTACTGAAGCTTTCTTT. Its translation: CASRLLPFVQEPRGTEAFF.

The J gene is TRBJ2-1, the V gene TRBV4-3; D might be TRBD2 (5 bases). From germline, CDR1 is LGHNA and CDR2 YSLEER. Trimming pared 2 bases from V and 1 base from J, leaving 15 bases between. The CDR3 totals 17 residues. The CDR3 region is CASSQTSSLASYNEQFF. The CDR3 DNA sequence: TGCGCCAGCAGCCAAACTTCAAGTCTAGCTTCCTACAATGAGCAGTTCTTC.

The gene calls are TRBV7-3 and TRBJ1-5, with D unresolved. This CDR3 has 13 residues. Trimming removed 3 bases from V and 2 bases from J, with 5 bases in between. Germline loops: CDR1 SGHTA, CDR2 FQGTGA. The CDR3 here is CASSFSRNQPQHF. CDR3 coding DNA: TGTGCCAGCAGCTTCAGTCGCAATCAGCCCCAGCATTTT.

This clone was seen just once. The chain carries TRBV5-4 and TRBJ1-6, with D perhaps matching TRBD1 (6 bases). Trimming pared 3 bases from V and 10 bases from J, leaving 20 bases between. The CDR3 spans 16 residues. CDR1 and CDR2 from the germline V gene are SGHNT and YYREEE (reference sequence). CDR3 DNA sequence: TGTGCCAGCAGCTCCCAGCCCGAGACAGGACGGTCACCCCTCCACTTT. It encodes CASSSQPETGRSPLHF.

This chain connects TRBV19 to TRBJ1-5; possible D gene TRBD1, 6 bases. Germline lookup yields CDR1 LNHDA and CDR2 SQIVND (reference sequence). The CDR3 extends over 13 amino acids. V shed 8 bases and J shed 7 bases, with 15 bases lying between them. The CDR3: CASQNGGHQPQHF. Here the CDR3 DNA reads TGTGCCAGTCAGAACGGGGGGCACCAGCCCCAGCATTTT.

The chain couples TRBV4-2 to TRBJ1-2, with D possibly TRBD1 on 6 matching bases. V was cut by 0 bases and J by 4 bases, with 18 bases left in between. Germline assignment: CDR1 LGHNA and CDR2 YNFKEQ. The CDR3 spans 17 residues. DNA of the CDR3: TGTGCCAGCAGCCAAGATGCCGCCAGGGGACACTCCTATGGCTACACCTTC. Translating gives CASSQDAARGHSYGYTF.

The rearrangement joins TRBV28 to TRBJ1-3; TRBD1 aligns across 7 bases. Per the germline V gene, CDR1 is MDHEN and CDR2 is SYDVKM. Germline trimming cut 6 bases from V and 2 bases from J; bases unmatched to any gene: 1. The CDR3 totals 13 residues. As DNA, the CDR3 is TGTGCCAGCAGGGGGACAGCTGGAAACACCATATATTTT. This translates into CASRGTAGNTIYF.

The chain recombines TRBV5-4 with TRBJ2-5; 8 positions agree with TRBD2. CDR1 and CDR2 (germline): SGHNT, YYREEE (reference sequence). This CDR3 has 13 amino acids. J was trimmed by 1 base and V by 4 bases; bases with no gene match: 0. CDR3 residues: CASSRGGQETQYF. In DNA form, the CDR3 reads TGTGCCAGCAGCCGGGGGGGCCAAGAGACCCAGTACTTC.

J is TRBJ1-2 and V is TRBV28, with D possibly being TRBD1 (6 bases). The V end was cut by 5 bases, the J end by 7 bases, with 11 bases between. The germline V gene encodes CDR1 MDHEN and CDR2 SYDVKM. The CDR3 spans 12 residues. The CDR3 DNA reads TGTGCCAGCAGTCTACAGGGTCGTGGCTACACCTTC. Translated: CASSLQGRGYTF.

The sample holds one count of this clone. V gene TRBV27 combines with J gene TRBJ2-7; 9 bases line up with TRBD1. The CDR3 runs 16 residues. CDR1 MNHEY and CDR2 SMNVEV come from the germline V gene (reference sequence). The trim removed 5 bases at V and 2 bases at J, leaving 10 bases unmatched. The CDR3: CASSAVLRQGAYEQYF. The CDR3 DNA sequence: TGTGCCAGCAGTGCCGTTCTTCGACAGGGGGCCTACGAGCAGTACTTC.

The rearrangement joins TRBV4-2 to TRBJ2-7, with D possibly TRBD2 on 5 matching bases. CDR1 is LGHNA and CDR2 is YNFKEQ in the germline V gene. With 1 base removed from V and 4 bases from J, the gap between germline ends came to 26 bases. CDR3 length: 19 residues. This CDR3 is CASSQASGGRGVGIYEQYF. In DNA, the CDR3 is TGTGCCAGCAGCCAAGCGAGCGGCGGTCGGGGTGTAGGGATTTACGAGCAGTACTTC.

The chain has TRBV4-2 and TRBJ2-7; the match to TRBD2 covers 9 bases. The CDR3 contains 14 residues. V lost 3 bases, J lost 4 bases, and 4 bases stayed unmatched. The germline gives CDR1 LGHNA, CDR2 YNFKEQ. CDR3 nucleotides: TGTGCCAGCAGCCACGGACTAGCGTCTTACGAGCAGTACTTC. It codes for CASSHGLASYEQYF.